A single sample gave rise to the 32 T cell receptor beta chains below, sequenced in a study of T cells in Graves' hyperthyroidism and ophthalmopathy (dated by TCRdb to about 2019). Preparation of the library involved multiplex PCR. The instrument was an Illumina HiSeq 2000. TCR beta CDR3 regions were amplified from RNA transcripts. A first-round RT-PCR of the TCR CDR3 used the HTBI primer set with the Qiagen OneStep RT-PCR kit. TCRdb trimmed public reads at Q25 via fastp, called clones via MiXCR and kept in-frame beta chains. All rows with the same CDR3 protein become a single entry with the most common DNA and genes. The sample has about 160,000 distinct CDR3 sequences on record, about 9.4% of them singletons. The leading ten clones occupy about 20% of the sample. Sequenced: blood. These receptors were collected from a young woman with Graves' hyperthyroidism that later progressed to Graves' ophthalmopathy.

This clonotype was observed a handful of times. The chain recombines TRBV6-1 with TRBJ1-3; D might be TRBD1 (6 bases). This CDR3 is 16 amino acids long. V was trimmed by 6 bases and J by 4 bases, leaving 19 bases between them. Per germline, CDR1 MNHNS and CDR2 SASEGT. CDR3 nucleotides: TGTGCCAGCAGGGAGACAGGACAGCCGGCGGGAAACACCATATATTTT. Translating it yields CASRETGQPAGNTIYF.

Ten or more counts support this clonotype. The chain is built from TRBV5-6 and TRBJ2-7; 7 nucleotides match TRBD1. This CDR3 spans 12 amino acids. CDR1 SGHDT and CDR2 YYEEEE come from the germline V gene. The junction had 2 bases not matched to a gene; V was cut back by 4 bases and J by 4 bases. CDR3 amino acids: CASSVTGYEQYF. The CDR3 DNA is TGTGCCAGCAGCGTGACAGGGTACGAGCAGTACTTC.

This clonotype was seen ten or more times. The chain links TRBV6-6 to TRBJ2-7, with D uncertain. The CDR3 runs 15 residues. The ends were cut back, 2 bases at V and 0 bases at J, with 11 bases in the middle. The germline V gene has CDR1 MNHNY and CDR2 SVGAGI (reference sequence). This CDR3 is CASSYPAVGSYEQYF. DNA for the CDR3: TGTGCCAGCAGTTACCCAGCCGTCGGCTCCTACGAGCAGTACTTC.

This chain joins TRBV20-1 and TRBJ1-5, with no clear D. V gave up 5 bases and J gave up 4 bases, with 15 bases separating them. Germline CDR1 DFQATT, CDR2 SNEGSKA (reference sequence). The CDR3 extends over 14 amino acids. This CDR3 is CSAFPGALNQPQHF. As DNA, the CDR3 is TGCAGTGCTTTTCCGGGAGCCTTAAATCAGCCCCAGCATTTT.

This clonotype was recorded at least ten times. The genes are TRBV6-1 and TRBJ2-3; TRBD1 agrees at 10 bases. The CDR3 spans 15 residues. The V and J ends lost 3 bases and 3 bases, in that order; junction bases with no gene match: 3. The germline CDR1 and CDR2 sequences are MNHNS and SASEGT. CDR3 DNA sequence: TGTGCCAGCAGTGAGGGACAGGGGACAACAGATACGCAGTATTTT. Amino acids: CASSEGQGTTDTQYF.

V is TRBV29-1 and J is TRBJ2-7, with 10 bases matching TRBD2. Trimming took 0 bases from V and 0 from J; bases not matched to a gene: 5. The CDR3 consists of 16 residues. Germline V gives CDR1 SQVTM, CDR2 ANQGSEA. CDR3 loop: CSVEDPASGSSYEQYF. The CDR3 DNA reads as TGCAGCGTTGAAGATCCGGCTAGCGGGAGCTCCTACGAGCAGTACTTC.

This chain links TRBV3-1 with TRBJ1-3, with TRBD1 identical over 7 bases. Germline CDR1 reads LGHDT; CDR2 reads YNNKEL (reference sequence). The CDR3 covers 16 residues. Unmatched junction bases numbered 5, after V lost 2 bases and J lost 1 base. CDR3 sequence (DNA): TGTGCCAGCAGCCAAATGGCCAGGGGGTCTGGAAACACCATATATTTT. It specifies CASSQMARGSGNTIYF. The variable domain in full, with the rest retrieved from reference TRBV3-1 and TRBJ1-3, is DTAVSQTPKYLVTQMGNDKSIKCEQNLGHDTMYWYKQDSKKFLKIMFSYNNKELIINETVPNRFSPKSPDKAHLNLHINSLELGDSAVYFCASSQMARGSGNTIYFGEGSWLTVV.

Many counts were recorded for this clonotype. This sequence joins TRBV20-1 and TRBJ1-2; D remains ambiguous. The ends were cut back, 2 bases at V and 7 bases at J, with 14 bases in the middle. Germline CDR1 and CDR2: DFQATT and SNEGSKA (reference sequence). The CDR3 length is 13 residues. Written as DNA, the CDR3 is TGCAGTGCTAGAACGGGAGTGGGGTCTGGCTACACCTTC. This sequence encodes CSARTGVGSGYTF.

This clonotype was detected ten times or more. The genes are TRBV12-3 or TRBV12-4 and TRBJ1-3, with D possibly matching TRBD1 (6 bases). V gave up 3 bases and J gave up 2 bases, with 20 bases separating them. The CDR3 covers 18 residues. The CDR3 spells CASSFRSGAAATGNTIYF. The CDR3 coding sequence is TGTGCCAGCAGTTTTAGGTCGGGGGCCGCCGCTACTGGAAACACCATATATTTT.

In its sample, this clonotype was seen many times. One end of the junction does not line up with germline, which may come from a read error. The rearrangement links TRBV20-1 to TRBJ1-2; D not resolved. The germline V gene has CDR1 DFQATT and CDR2 SNEGSKA (reference sequence). The CDR3 contains 14 residues. The CDR3 reads CSARDKRTKYGYTF. The CDR3 DNA reads TGCAGTGCTAGAGATAAACGGACTAAGTATGGCTACACCTTC.

The sample holds many counts of this clonotype. V is TRBV3-1 and J is TRBJ1-1; perhaps TRBD1 as D (5 bases). The CDR3 consists of 13 residues. Germline assignment: CDR1 LGHDT and CDR2 YNNKEL (reference sequence). V lost 1 base, J lost 6 bases, and 9 bases lay in between. The CDR3 reads CASSQVPQAEAFF. The CDR3 nucleotides read TGTGCCAGCAGCCAAGTTCCACAGGCTGAAGCTTTCTTT. The full variable domain, in which reference TRBV3-1 and TRBJ1-1 provide the parts outside the CDR3, is DTAVSQTPKYLVTQMGNDKSIKCEQNLGHDTMYWYKQDSKKFLKIMFSYNNKELIINETVPNRFSPKSPDKAHLNLHINSLELGDSAVYFCASSQVPQAEAFFGQGTRLTVV.

There are many counts of this clonotype. The chain links TRBV6-1 to TRBJ1-6, with D possibly being TRBD1 (6 bases). Deletions cut 2 bases from V and 7 bases from J, with 15 bases between. Germline assignment: CDR1 MNHNS and CDR2 SASEGT. The CDR3 spans 16 residues. The CDR3 DNA reads TGTGCCAGCAGTGAATCTTTTGGACAGCGAAATTCACCCCTCCACTTT. Translating gives CASSESFGQRNSPLHF.

The sample holds many counts of this clonotype. V usage is TRBV2 and J usage is TRBJ1-2; D gene uncertain. The CDR3 extends over 16 amino acids. V gave up 2 bases and J gave up 0 bases, with 13 bases separating them. Germline V gene lookup returns CDR1 SNHLY and CDR2 FYNNEI. The DNA for the CDR3 is TGTGCCAGCAGTGAATCTCTAGGGCGCTCTAACTATGGCTACACCTTC. It translates to CASSESLGRSNYGYTF.

This clonotype was seen at least ten times. V usage is TRBV12-3 or TRBV12-4 and J usage is TRBJ2-2; the match to TRBD2 covers 8 bases. The junction had 9 bases not matched to a gene; V was cut back by 5 bases and J by 7 bases. There are 15 residues in the CDR3. CDR3 bases: TGTGCCAGCAGTCCGGGGACTAGATGGATCGGGGAGCTGTTTTTT. The encoded protein is CASSPGTRWIGELFF.

This clonotype appeared a few times. The V gene is TRBV4-2, the J gene TRBJ1-2; a weak D match, TRBD1 (6 bases). This CDR3 comprises 15 residues. V was cut by 1 base and J by 0 bases, with 9 bases left in between. CDR1 and CDR2 from the germline V gene are LGHNA and YNFKEQ. The CDR3 loop is CASSQATGSNYGYTF. For the CDR3, the DNA is TGTGCCAGCAGCCAAGCAACAGGGTCTAACTATGGCTACACCTTC.

This clonotype was detected many times. This chain joins TRBV7-2 and TRBJ2-1; 10 bases are shared with TRBD1. In germline, CDR1 is SGHTA, CDR2 FQGNSA. This CDR3 region has 16 residues. J was trimmed by 7 bases and V by 5 bases; bases with no gene match: 11. The CDR3 region is CASSPPWGQGLNEQFF. CDR3 coding DNA: TGTGCCAGCAGCCCACCCTGGGGACAGGGGCTAAATGAGCAGTTCTTC. The variable domain in full, completed from reference TRBV7-2 and TRBJ2-1, reads GAGVSQSPSNKVTEKGKDVELRCDPISGHTALYWYRQSLGQGLEFLIYFQGNSAPDKSGLPSDRFSAERTGGSVSTLTIQRTQQEDSAVYLCASSPPWGQGLNEQFFGPGTRLTVL.

The V gene is TRBV19, the J gene TRBJ2-2; 7 bases match TRBD1. This CDR3 comprises 16 residues. Germline V gene sequence: CDR1 LNHDA, CDR2 SQIVND (reference sequence). The J segment lost 0 bases and the V segment lost 6 bases, leaving 7 bases of the junction unmatched. DNA of the CDR3: TGTGCCAGTAGCACGAACAGGGGCGCGAACACCGGGGAGCTGTTTTTT. It translates to CASSTNRGANTGELFF.

This clonotype was seen repeatedly, ten times or more. The chain couples TRBV7-2 to TRBJ2-7, with D tentatively TRBD2 (6 bases). Germline lookup yields CDR1 SGHTA and CDR2 FQGNSA. Deletions cut 1 base from V and 3 bases from J, with 13 bases between. The CDR3 sequence is 15 residues long. CDR3 sequence: CASSLDSGGIYEQYF. The CDR3 bases are TGTGCCAGCAGCTTAGATAGCGGAGGAATCTACGAGCAGTACTTC.

At least ten counts were recorded for this clonotype. The V and J genes are TRBV20-1 and TRBJ2-2, with 8 bases that match TRBD2. V trimming: 0 bases; J trimming: 7 bases; junction bases outside the gene matches: 7. This CDR3 contains 15 residues. Looked up from germline, CDR1 is DFQATT and CDR2 is SNEGSKA (reference sequence). The CDR3 spells CSARDFTSGNGELFF. The CDR3 DNA reads TGCAGTGCTAGAGATTTCACTAGCGGAAACGGGGAGCTGTTTTTT.

This clonotype was observed many times. This chain joins TRBV6-4 and TRBJ2-1; unclear D gene. The V gene's germline CDR1 is MRHNA and CDR2 SNTAGT. V shed 3 bases and J shed 1 base, with 10 bases lying between them. The length of the CDR3 is 15 residues. In DNA form, the CDR3 reads TGTGCCAGCAGTGAAGCCGGTTTGTCCTACAATGAGCAGTTCTTC. This codes for CASSEAGLSYNEQFF.

On this clonotype itself: Possible read error: a much larger clone is one base away. The chain carries TRBV14 and TRBJ1-2; no definite D call. The CDR3 extends over 15 amino acids. From germline, CDR1 is SGHDN and CDR2 FVKESK. The CDR3 nucleotides are TGTGCCAGCAGCCAAGATTTGACCTACTTCTATGGCTACTCCTTC. It is translated as CASSQDLTYFYGYSF. The variable domain in full, completed from reference TRBV14 and TRBJ1-2, reads EAGVTQFPSHSVIEKGQTVTLRCDPISGHDNLYWYRRVMGKEIKFLLHFVKESKQDESGMPNNRFLAERTGGTYSTLKVQPAELEDSGVYFCASSQDLTYFYGYSFGSGTRLTVV.

This clonotype was seen ten or more times. This chain joins TRBV11-3 and TRBJ2-1, with D possibly matching TRBD1 (7 bases). V lost 2 bases and J lost 0, with 14 bases in between. The CDR3 is made up of 17 amino acids. Looked up from germline, CDR1 is SGHNT and CDR2 is YENEEA. Written as DNA, the CDR3 is TGTGCCAGCAGCTTATCTTGGCGGGACAGCTCCTACAATGAGCAGTTCTTC. Translated, it gives CASSLSWRDSSYNEQFF.

There are a few counts of this clonotype. A single base separates this from a much larger clone, so it may be a read error. The chain employs TRBV10-3 and TRBJ2-1; TRBD2 is a possible D gene (7 bases). Per the germline V gene, CDR1 is ENHRY and CDR2 is SYGVKD. The CDR3 length is 14 residues. Here the CDR3 reads CATSVGGRNNEQFF. CDR3 DNA sequence: TGTGCCACCAGTGTCGGGGGGCGTAACAATGAGCAGTTCTTC.

V gene TRBV6-1 combines with J gene TRBJ2-1; TRBD2 aligns across 8 bases. Germline V gene lookup returns CDR1 MNHNS and CDR2 SASEGT. This CDR3 has 16 residues. J lost 0 bases, V lost 7 bases, and 8 bases had no gene match. The CDR3 region has the DNA TGTGCCAGCAACCTAATAAGCGGGAGCTCCTACAATGAGCAGTTCTTC. Its translation is CASNLISGSSYNEQFF.

The J gene is TRBJ2-7, the V gene TRBV6-1, with unresolved D. The CDR3 contains 12 residues. Looked up from germline, CDR1 is MNHNS and CDR2 is SASEGT. V lost 7 bases to trimming and J lost 6 bases, with 13 bases between them. The CDR3 bases are TGTGCCAGCACCCGTGGGAAGCCCGAGCAGTACTTC. Encoded protein: CASTRGKPEQYF.

This clonotype was recorded many times. V usage is TRBV11-1 and J usage is TRBJ2-1; D possibly uses TRBD1 or TRBD2 (5 bases each). The CDR3 consists of 15 residues. Germline V gives CDR1 SGHAT, CDR2 FQDESV (reference sequence). The V gene lost 6 bases and the J gene lost 3 bases, with 15 bases spanning the gap. The CDR3 protein is CASRQSGHIYNEQFF. CDR3 nucleotides: TGTGCCAGCAGACAAAGCGGACACATCTACAATGAGCAGTTCTTC.

This clonotype was counted ten times or more. J is TRBJ1-2 and V is TRBV3-1, with 8 bases aligning to TRBD1. CDR1 is LGHDT and CDR2 is YNNKEL in the germline V gene (reference sequence). The ends lost 0 bases at V and 2 bases at J; junction bases unmatched: 5. This CDR3 has 16 residues. Here the CDR3 reads CASSQDWTGQNYGYTF. The CDR3 DNA follows: TGTGCCAGCAGCCAAGACTGGACAGGGCAGAACTATGGCTACACCTTC. The full variable domain, in which reference TRBV3-1 and TRBJ1-2 provide the parts outside the CDR3, is DTAVSQTPKYLVTQMGNDKSIKCEQNLGHDTMYWYKQDSKKFLKIMFSYNNKELIINETVPNRFSPKSPDKAHLNLHINSLELGDSAVYFCASSQDWTGQNYGYTFGSGTRLTVV.

This clonotype was counted ten times or more. This chain connects TRBV7-6 to TRBJ1-1; 7 bases fit TRBD1. CDR1 and CDR2 from the germline V gene are SGHVS and FNYEAQ. V lost 1 base and J lost 6; bases outside the gene matches: 11. The CDR3 sequence is 16 residues long. The CDR3 protein is CASSLEGGGGLAEAFF. Here the CDR3 DNA reads TGTGCCAGCAGCTTAGAAGGAGGGGGCGGATTGGCTGAAGCTTTCTTT.

This clonotype was counted at least ten times. CDR3 sequence reads: CAWSVQETQYF. CDR3 bases: TGTGCCTGGAGTGTACAAGAGACCCAGTACTTC. The V and J genes are TRBV30 and TRBJ2-5; D unclear. V was trimmed by 0 bases and J by 2 bases, leaving 1 base between them. The CDR3 extends over 11 amino acids. The germline V gene encodes CDR1 GTSNPN and CDR2 SVGIG (reference sequence).

In this sample, this clonotype turned up many times. This rearrangement joins TRBV10-1 to TRBJ2-2; D possibly uses TRBD1 or TRBD2 (5 bases each). The CDR3 consists of 15 residues. The V end was cut by 3 bases, the J end by 4 bases, with 12 bases between. The germline CDR1 and CDR2 sequences are WNHNN and SYGVQD (reference sequence). The DNA for the CDR3 is TGCGCCAGCAGTGAATGGGGCGCGGGCACCGGGGAGCTGTTTTTT. Its translation is CASSEWGAGTGELFF.

This clonotype was counted at least ten times. The chain combines TRBV7-8 with TRBJ1-4; weak D call: TRBD1 (6 bases). Trimming shortened V by 5 bases and J by 8 bases, and 9 bases separated the two germline ends. CDR1 is SGHVS, CDR2 FQNEAQ, per germline. This CDR3 has 12 residues. CDR3 bases: TGTGCCAGCAGCCGGACAGACGAAAAACTGTTTTTT. Protein product: CASSRTDEKLFF.

This clonotype was detected only a few times. J is TRBJ2-1 and V is TRBV20-1, with 9 bases aligning to TRBD2. V trimming: 3 bases; J trimming: 4 bases; junction bases outside the gene matches: 7. The CDR3 length is 15 residues. CDR1 and CDR2 (germline): DFQATT, SNEGSKA (reference sequence). CDR3 sequence: CSARGIAGAYNEQFF. The CDR3 DNA follows: TGCAGTGCTAGGGGTATAGCGGGAGCGTACAATGAGCAGTTCTTC.